These 7 T cell receptor beta chains were all obtained from the same sample, sequenced in a study of identical twins. MiXCR was run by TCRdb on the 5' RACE reads, yielding one entry per CDR3 protein. Here the sample spans 250,000 to 350,000 distinct CDR3 sequences, around 9.7% being singletons. These data also formed part of another study, on yellow fever vaccine responses in identical twins.

The specimen sequenced was CD8+ T cells sorted from blood. These receptors were taken from a woman aged 18-30 years in good health.

In this sample, this clonotype turned up many times. The gene calls are TRBV29-1 and TRBJ2-1, with 8 bases matching TRBD2. This CDR3 spans 17 amino acids. Trimming removed 0 bases from V and 9 bases from J; junction bases left unmatched: 16. The germline CDR1 and CDR2 sequences are SQVTM and ANQGSEA. The CDR3 DNA reads as TGCAGCGTTGAAGATGGCCAAGCGGGAGATTCCATAGGTGAGCAGTTCTTC. Translation gives CSVEDGQAGDSIGEQFF.

This clonotype was picked up a small number of times. V gene TRBV20-1 combines with J gene TRBJ2-1; 14 positions agree with TRBD2. Germline CDR1 reads DFQATT; CDR2 reads SNEGSKA (reference sequence). V lost 4 bases to trimming and J lost 9 bases; unmatched junction nucleotides: 8. The CDR3 spans 15 residues. The CDR3 nucleotides read TGCAGTGCTACTAGACTAGCGGGGGGGGTAGGTGAGCAGTTCTTC. Translating gives CSATRLAGGVGEQFF.

This clonotype was seen repeatedly, ten times or more. The chain employs TRBV6-2 or TRBV6-3 and TRBJ2-4, with no clear D. This CDR3 has 14 residues. Trimming pared 0 bases from V and 0 bases from J, leaving 3 bases between. Germline CDR1 is MNHEY and CDR2 is SVGEGT. CDR3 bases: TGTGCCAGCAGTTACTCCCAAGCCAAAAACATTCAGTACTTC. It specifies CASSYSQAKNIQYF.

The sample holds many counts of this clonotype. The chain is built from TRBV2 and TRBJ2-3; D is unresolved. The CDR3 has 15 residues. From germline, CDR1 is SNHLY and CDR2 FYNNEI. Trimming pared 0 bases from V and 3 bases from J, leaving 10 bases between. The CDR3 sequence is CASSEARRRTDTQYF. As DNA, the CDR3 is TGTGCCAGCAGTGAAGCCAGAAGACGGACAGATACGCAGTATTTT. The variable domain in full, with the rest retrieved from reference TRBV2 and TRBJ2-3, is EPEVTQTPSHQVTQMGQEVILRCVPISNHLYFYWYRQILGQKVEFLVSFYNNEISEKSEIFDDQFSVERPDGSNFTLKIRSTKLEDSAMYFCASSEARRRTDTQYFGPGTRLTVL.

This clonotype has just a few counts. The rearrangement joins TRBV6-2 or TRBV6-3 to TRBJ1-5, with a tentative D call TRBD1 (5 bases). Trimming left V 8 bases short and J 4 bases short, with 18 bases between. In germline, CDR1 is MNHEY, CDR2 SVGEGT. The CDR3 length is 15 residues. The chain's CDR3 is CASRAMEGRNQPQHF. The CDR3 nucleotides read TGTGCCAGCCGGGCTATGGAGGGGAGGAATCAGCCCCAGCATTTT.

CDR3 protein: CASSPRTSGPLQETQYF. Written as DNA, the CDR3 is TGTGCCAGCAGTCCCCGGACTAGCGGGCCCTTACAAGAGACCCAGTACTTC. The rearrangement uses TRBV27 and TRBJ2-5; 11 positions agree with TRBD2. Germline V CDR1 and CDR2: MNHEY, SMNVEV (reference sequence). This CDR3 contains 17 residues. J lost 2 bases, V lost 5 bases, and 10 bases had no gene match.

This clonotype was recorded many times. J is TRBJ1-2 and V is TRBV5-1, with TRBD1 matching 9 bases. V lost 8 bases, J lost 7 bases, and 12 bases stayed unmatched. Looked up from germline, CDR1 is SGHRS and CDR2 is YFSETQ. The CDR3 has 14 amino acids. The CDR3 is CASRPGQGLFGYTF. CDR3 DNA sequence: TGCGCCAGTCGACCGGGACAGGGACTCTTTGGCTACACCTTC.